This record concerns one T cell receptor (beta chain) sequence. The antigen is undetermined. The data stem from a study of post-analysis software for immune sequencing data. Study-wide context: The disease courses covered relapsing-remitting, secondary progressive and progressive-relapsing multiple sclerosis. Study outcomes and limitations: Compared with controls, patients showed significantly lower normalized Chao1 diversity. By F measure, strong co-clustering occurred among samples prepared in the same batch. Compared with controls, patients had more of about 5 TRBV segments, including TRBV5-6, TRBV5-1 and TRBV20-1.

cDNA libraries for TCR beta contained unique molecular identifiers. Roughly 500,000 cDNA molecules were obtained from about 1 to 10 million T cells. Via MiXCR, TCRdb re-called the PCR reads, giving one row per CDR3 protein. The sample includes 650,000 to 900,000 distinct CDR3 sequences, 46% of them seen just once. This CDR3 is built from 15 residues. V dropped 5 bases and J dropped 5; count of bases not matched to a gene: 9. CDR1 SGHVS and CDR2 FQNEAQ come from the germline V gene. Sequencing was done on a sample of blood. The V gene is TRBV7-8, the J gene TRBJ1-5; 7 nucleotides match TRBD1. The clonotype comes from a girl aged 10 to 17 with multiple sclerosis. The CDR3 spells CASSVGQWEDQPQHF. As DNA, the CDR3 is TGTGCCAGCAGCGTGGGACAGTGGGAGGATCAGCCCCAGCATTTT.